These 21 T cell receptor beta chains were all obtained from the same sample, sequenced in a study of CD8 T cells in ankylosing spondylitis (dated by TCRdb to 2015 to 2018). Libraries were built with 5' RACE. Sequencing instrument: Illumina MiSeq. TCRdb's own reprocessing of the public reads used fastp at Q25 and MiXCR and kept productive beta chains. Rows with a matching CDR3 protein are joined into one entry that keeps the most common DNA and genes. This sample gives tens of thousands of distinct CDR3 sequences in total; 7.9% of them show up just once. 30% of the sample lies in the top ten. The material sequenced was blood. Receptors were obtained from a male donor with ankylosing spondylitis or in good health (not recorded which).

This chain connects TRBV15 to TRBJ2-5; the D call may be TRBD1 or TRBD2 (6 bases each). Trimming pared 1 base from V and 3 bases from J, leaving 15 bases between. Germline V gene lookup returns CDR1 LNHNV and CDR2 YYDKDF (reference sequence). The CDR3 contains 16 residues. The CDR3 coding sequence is TGTGCCACCAGCAGAGTGTCGGGGGCGAGGGAAGAGACCCAGTACTTC. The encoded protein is CATSRVSGAREETQYF.

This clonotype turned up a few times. CDR3 residues: CAWESDRGFTDTQYF. The CDR3 coding sequence is TGTGCCTGGGAGAGTGACAGGGGGTTCACAGATACGCAGTATTTT. The gene calls are TRBV30 and TRBJ2-3; TRBD1 agrees at 9 bases. Trimming at V came to 5 bases and at J to 2 bases, leaving 8 bases not matched to a gene. This CDR3 region has 15 residues. Per germline, CDR1 GTSNPN and CDR2 SVGIG (reference sequence).

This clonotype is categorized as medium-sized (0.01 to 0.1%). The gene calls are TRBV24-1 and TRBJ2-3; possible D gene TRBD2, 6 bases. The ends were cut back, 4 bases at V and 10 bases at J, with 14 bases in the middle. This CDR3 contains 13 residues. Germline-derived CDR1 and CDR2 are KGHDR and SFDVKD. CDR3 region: CATSDPGLPAQYF. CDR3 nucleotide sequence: TGTGCCACCAGTGACCCGGGACTCCCTGCGCAGTATTTT.

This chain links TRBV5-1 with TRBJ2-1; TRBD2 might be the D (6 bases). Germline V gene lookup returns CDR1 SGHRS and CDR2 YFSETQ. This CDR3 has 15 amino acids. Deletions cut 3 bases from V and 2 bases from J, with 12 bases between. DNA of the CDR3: TGCGCCAGCAGCTCGGGACTGGAAACCTACAATGAGCAGTTCTTC. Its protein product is CASSSGLETYNEQFF.

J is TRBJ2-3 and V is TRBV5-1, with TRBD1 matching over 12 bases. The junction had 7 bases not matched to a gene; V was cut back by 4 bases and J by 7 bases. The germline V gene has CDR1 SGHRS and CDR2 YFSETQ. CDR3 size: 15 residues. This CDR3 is CASSPGTGGRNTQYF. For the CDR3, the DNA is TGCGCCAGCAGCCCCGGGACAGGGGGCAGGAATACGCAGTATTTT.

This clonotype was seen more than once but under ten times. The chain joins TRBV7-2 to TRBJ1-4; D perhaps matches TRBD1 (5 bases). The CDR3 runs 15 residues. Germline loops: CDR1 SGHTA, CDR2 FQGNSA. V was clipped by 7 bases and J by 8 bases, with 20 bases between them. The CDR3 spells CASNPRPGPGEKLFF. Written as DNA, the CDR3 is TGTGCCAGCAACCCACGTCCGGGACCGGGGGAAAAACTGTTTTTT.

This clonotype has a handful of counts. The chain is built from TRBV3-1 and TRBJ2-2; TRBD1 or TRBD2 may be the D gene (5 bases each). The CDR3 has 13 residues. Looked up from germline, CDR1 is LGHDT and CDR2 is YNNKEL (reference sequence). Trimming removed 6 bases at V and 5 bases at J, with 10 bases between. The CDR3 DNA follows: TGTGCCAGCAGGGGACCGGAGACCGGGGAGCTGTTTTTT. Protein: CASRGPETGELFF.

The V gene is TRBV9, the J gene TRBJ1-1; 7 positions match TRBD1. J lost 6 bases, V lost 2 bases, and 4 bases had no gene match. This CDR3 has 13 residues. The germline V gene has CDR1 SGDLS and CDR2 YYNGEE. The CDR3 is CASSVAGTAEAFF. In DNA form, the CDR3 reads TGTGCCAGCAGCGTGGCCGGGACAGCTGAAGCTTTCTTT.

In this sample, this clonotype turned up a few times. This chain's CDR3 is CASSRHGGGYEQYF. The CDR3 nucleotides read TGTGCCAGCAGCCGACACGGGGGGGGCTACGAGCAGTACTTC. V usage is TRBV7-3 and J usage is TRBJ2-7, with TRBD2 matching over 8 bases. Germline assignment: CDR1 SGHTA and CDR2 FQGTGA. The CDR3 loop spans 14 amino acids. V was pared by 5 bases and J by 3 bases, with 6 bases of the junction left unmatched.

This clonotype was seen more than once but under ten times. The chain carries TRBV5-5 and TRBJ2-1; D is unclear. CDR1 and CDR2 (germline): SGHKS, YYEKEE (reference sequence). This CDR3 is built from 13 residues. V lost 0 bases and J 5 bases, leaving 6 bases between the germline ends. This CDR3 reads CASSLVGDNEQFF. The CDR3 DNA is TGTGCCAGCAGCTTGGTTGGGGACAATGAGCAGTTCTTC.

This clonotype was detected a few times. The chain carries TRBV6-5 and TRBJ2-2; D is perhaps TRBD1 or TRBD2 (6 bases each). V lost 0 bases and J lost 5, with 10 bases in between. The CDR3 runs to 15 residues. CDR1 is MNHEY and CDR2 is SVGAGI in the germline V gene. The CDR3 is CASSYSGGRTGELFF. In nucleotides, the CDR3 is TGTGCCAGCAGTTACTCAGGGGGGCGTACCGGGGAGCTGTTTTTT.

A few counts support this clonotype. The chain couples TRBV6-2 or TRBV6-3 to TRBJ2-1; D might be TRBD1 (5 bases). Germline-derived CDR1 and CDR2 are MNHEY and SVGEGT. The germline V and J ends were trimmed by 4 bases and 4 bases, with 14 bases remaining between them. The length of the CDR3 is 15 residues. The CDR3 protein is CASSLRQPAYNEQFF. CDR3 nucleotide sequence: TGTGCCAGCAGTTTAAGACAGCCCGCATACAATGAGCAGTTCTTC.

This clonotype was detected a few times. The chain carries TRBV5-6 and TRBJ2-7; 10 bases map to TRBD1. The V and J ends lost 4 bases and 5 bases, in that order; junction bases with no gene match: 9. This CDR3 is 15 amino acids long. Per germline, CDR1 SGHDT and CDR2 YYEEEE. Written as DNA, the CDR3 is TGTGCCAGCAGCCGCCGGGACAGGGGTGATCACGAGCAGTACTTC. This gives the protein CASSRRDRGDHEQYF.

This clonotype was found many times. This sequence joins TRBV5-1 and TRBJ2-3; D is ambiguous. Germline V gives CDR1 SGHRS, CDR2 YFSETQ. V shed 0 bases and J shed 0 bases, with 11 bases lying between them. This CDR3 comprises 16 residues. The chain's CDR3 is CASSLGGSSSTDTQYF. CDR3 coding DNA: TGCGCCAGCAGCTTGGGTGGATCTTCTAGCACAGATACGCAGTATTTT.

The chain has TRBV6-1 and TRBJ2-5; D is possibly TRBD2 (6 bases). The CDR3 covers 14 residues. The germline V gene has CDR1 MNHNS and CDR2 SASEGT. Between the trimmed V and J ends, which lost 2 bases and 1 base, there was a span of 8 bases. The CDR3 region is CASSERGVQETQYF. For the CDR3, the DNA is TGTGCCAGCAGTGAACGCGGGGTCCAAGAGACCCAGTACTTC.

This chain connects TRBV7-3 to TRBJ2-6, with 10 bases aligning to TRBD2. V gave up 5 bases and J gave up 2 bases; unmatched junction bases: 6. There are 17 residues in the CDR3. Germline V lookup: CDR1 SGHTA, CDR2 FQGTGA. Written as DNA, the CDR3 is TGTGCCAGCAGCACGACTAGCGGGTCGGCTGGGGCCAACGTCCTGACTTTC. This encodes CASSTTSGSAGANVLTF.

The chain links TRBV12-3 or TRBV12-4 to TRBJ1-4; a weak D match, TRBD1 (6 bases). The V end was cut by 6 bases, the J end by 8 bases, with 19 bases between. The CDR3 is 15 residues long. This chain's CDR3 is CASRPSGGRGEKLFF. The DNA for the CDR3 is TGTGCCAGCAGGCCATCCGGGGGGCGGGGAGAAAAACTGTTTTTT.

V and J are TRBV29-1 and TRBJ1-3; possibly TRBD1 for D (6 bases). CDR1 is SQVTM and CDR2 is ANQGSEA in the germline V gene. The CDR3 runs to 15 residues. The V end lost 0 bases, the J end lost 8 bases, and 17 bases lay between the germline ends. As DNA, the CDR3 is TGCAGCGTTGAAGAGCAGGGGCCTATTATAGACACCATATATTTT. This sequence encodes CSVEEQGPIIDTIYF.

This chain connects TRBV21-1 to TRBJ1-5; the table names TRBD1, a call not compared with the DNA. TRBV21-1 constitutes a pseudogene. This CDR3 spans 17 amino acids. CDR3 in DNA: TGTGCCAGCAGCACCCAGGGGGCCCATTATAGCAATCAGCCCCAGCATTTT. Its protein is CASSTQGAHYSNQPQHF.

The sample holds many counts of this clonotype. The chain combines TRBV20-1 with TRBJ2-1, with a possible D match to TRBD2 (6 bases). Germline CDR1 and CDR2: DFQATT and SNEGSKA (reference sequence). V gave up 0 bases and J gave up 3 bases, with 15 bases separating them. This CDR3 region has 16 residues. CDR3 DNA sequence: TGCAGTGCTAGAGATCGGAGACTAGAAGGCTACAATGAGCAGTTCTTC. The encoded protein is CSARDRRLEGYNEQFF.

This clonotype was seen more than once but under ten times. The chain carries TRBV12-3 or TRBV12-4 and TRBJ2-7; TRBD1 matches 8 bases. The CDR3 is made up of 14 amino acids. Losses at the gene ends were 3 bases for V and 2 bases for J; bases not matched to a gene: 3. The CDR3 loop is CASSLGQAAYEQYV. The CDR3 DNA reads TGTGCCAGCAGTTTGGGACAGGCTGCCTACGAGCAGTACGTC.